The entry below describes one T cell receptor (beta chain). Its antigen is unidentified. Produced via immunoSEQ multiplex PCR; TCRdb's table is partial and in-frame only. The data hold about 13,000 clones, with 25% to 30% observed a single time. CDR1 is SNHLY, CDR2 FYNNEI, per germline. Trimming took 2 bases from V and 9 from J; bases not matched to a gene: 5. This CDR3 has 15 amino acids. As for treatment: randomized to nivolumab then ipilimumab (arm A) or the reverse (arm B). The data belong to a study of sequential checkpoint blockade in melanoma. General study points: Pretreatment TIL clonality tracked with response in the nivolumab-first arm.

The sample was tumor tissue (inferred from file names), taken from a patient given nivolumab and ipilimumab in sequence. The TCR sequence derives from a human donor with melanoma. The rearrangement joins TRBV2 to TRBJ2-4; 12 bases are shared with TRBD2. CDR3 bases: TGTGCCAGCAGTGAAAGACTAGCGGGAGCGGGCATTCAGTACTTC. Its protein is CASSERLAGAGIQYF.